These 16 T cell receptor beta chains came from one sample sequenced in a study of T cells after posttransplantation cyclophosphamide. The naive gate required viable CD3+CD4+ or CD3+CD8+ cells with CCR7+CD45RA+CD45RO-CD95-CD27+CD28+ phenotype. TCRdb's table, derived via immunoSEQ multiplex PCR, lists solely in-frame clones and lacks some. The sample records approximately 28,000 clones, 75% to 95% being singletons. Sequencing was carried out using naive CD4+ T cells sorted from PBMCs. The receptors derive from a woman aged 55-70 years in good health, CMV-negative, and a related stem cell transplant donor.

The V and J genes are TRBV10-3 and TRBJ1-2; tentatively, D is TRBD1 (5 bases). V was clipped by 4 bases and J by 5 bases, with 5 bases between them. The germline CDR1 and CDR2 sequences are ENHRY and SYGVKD. The CDR3 totals 11 residues. CDR3 nucleotides: TGTGCCATCAGTGGACAGTATGGCTACACCTTC. Residues: CAISGQYGYTF.

This chain uses TRBV6-6 with TRBJ1-4; D may be TRBD1 (6 bases). Trimming cost V 2 bases and J 9 bases, with 16 bases left between them. The CDR3 length is 15 residues. The germline gives CDR1 MNHNY, CDR2 SVGAGI (reference sequence). Here the CDR3 DNA reads TGTGCCAGCAGTTACCAACAGGGCCCTCCCCAAAAACTGTTTTTT. This gives the protein CASSYQQGPPQKLFF.

In DNA, the CDR3 is TGTGCCAGCAGTTCCCAGGGGAAGGGGGCTAGCTATGGCTACACCTTC. Its protein is CASSSQGKGASYGYTF. The genes are TRBV28 and TRBJ1-2, with 7 bases identical to TRBD1. The CDR3 totals 16 residues. The trim removed 4 bases at V and 4 bases at J, leaving 12 bases unmatched. Germline CDR1 MDHEN, CDR2 SYDVKM.

As to this clone: An end of the junction differs from the germline gene, which may be a read error. V and J are TRBV9 and TRBJ1-2; D not certain. There are 13 residues in the CDR3. Germline assignment: CDR1 SGDLS and CDR2 YYNGEE. CDR3 sequence: CASSVDNLYSYTF. The CDR3 nucleotides read TGTGCCAGCAGCGTAGATAACCTCTATAGCTACACCTTC.

V gene TRBV7-8 combines with J gene TRBJ2-1, with D unclear. Germline CDR1 and CDR2: SGHVS and FQNEAQ. The CDR3 spans 13 residues. Trimming stripped 2 bases from V and 7 bases from J, with 9 bases between. The DNA of the CDR3 is TGTGCCAGCAGCTTATACAGACCGAATGAGCAGTTCTTC. This encodes CASSLYRPNEQFF.

The chain uses TRBV20-1 and TRBJ2-5; D remains ambiguous. V was trimmed by 3 bases and J by 3 bases, leaving 5 bases between them. The germline V gene has CDR1 DFQATT and CDR2 SNEGSKA (reference sequence). CDR3 length: 11 amino acids. The CDR3 DNA is TGCAGTGCTAGTAGTAAAGAGACCCAGTACTTC. Translation: CSASSKETQYF.

The chain recombines TRBV5-1 with TRBJ2-1; 8 nucleotides match TRBD2. The J segment lost 5 bases and the V segment lost 3 bases, leaving 4 bases of the junction unmatched. This CDR3 has 14 amino acids. The germline CDR1 and CDR2 sequences are SGHRS and YFSETQ. CDR3 bases: TGCGCCAGCAGCTCCACTAGCGGAAACAATGAGCAGTTCTTC. Its protein is CASSSTSGNNEQFF.

V is TRBV5-1 and J is TRBJ2-3; the D is unclear. This CDR3 comprises 15 residues. Germline-derived CDR1 and CDR2 are SGHRS and YFSETQ. Trimming stripped 0 bases from V and 4 bases from J, with 12 bases between. The CDR3 bases are TGCGCCAGCAGCTTGGCACAAAATCCATCAGATACGCAGTATTTT. It codes for CASSLAQNPSDTQYF.

The chain recombines TRBV30 with TRBJ1-1; no reliable D call. Germline V lookup: CDR1 GTSNPN, CDR2 SVGIG (reference sequence). The CDR3 contains 13 residues. Trimming took off 1 base at V and 0 bases at J, with 6 bases between the two ends. CDR3 coding DNA: TGTGCCTGGAGTGCCGGGATGAACACTGAAGCTTTCTTT. It encodes CAWSAGMNTEAFF. Looking up the rest from reference TRBV30 and TRBJ1-1 gives the full variable domain: SQTIHQWPATLVQPVGSPLSLECTVEGTSNPNLYWYRQAAGRGLQLLFYSVGIGQISSEVPQNLSASRPQDRQFILSSKKLLLSDSGFYLCAWSAGMNTEAFFGQGTRLTVV.

The V gene is TRBV27, the J gene TRBJ1-4, with TRBD1 matching over 8 bases. Trimming removed 2 bases from V and 8 bases from J; junction bases left unmatched: 4. Germline loops: CDR1 MNHEY, CDR2 SMNVEV (reference sequence). The CDR3 totals 14 residues. Here the CDR3 DNA reads TGTGCCAGCAGTTTACAGGGGGCGGGAGAAAAACTGTTTTTT. Amino acids: CASSLQGAGEKLFF.

This chain links TRBV20-1 with TRBJ2-3; TRBD1 matches 7 bases. Germline-derived CDR1 and CDR2 are DFQATT and SNEGSKA (reference sequence). The CDR3 consists of 11 residues. With 5 bases clipped from V and 7 bases from J, the junction kept 3 bases outside the gene matches. Here the CDR3 DNA reads TGCAGTGCTGCCAGGGGGAATACGCAGTATTTT. It is translated as CSAARGNTQYF.

The rearrangement joins TRBV5-4 to TRBJ1-2; 7 nucleotides line up with TRBD1. Per the germline V gene, CDR1 is SGHNT and CDR2 is YYREEE (reference sequence). This CDR3 comprises 14 residues. V lost 0 bases and J lost 6; bases outside the gene matches: 5. In DNA form, the CDR3 reads TGTGCCAGCAGCTTGGGCCAGGGGGAGAATGGCTACACCTTC. As protein: CASSLGQGENGYTF.

This chain links TRBV11-2 with TRBJ1-6; D remains unclear. The V gene's germline CDR1 is SGHAT and CDR2 FQNNGV. The V and J ends lost 0 bases and 7 bases respectively, with 4 bases between them. This CDR3 has 13 amino acids. CDR3 sequence (DNA): TGTGCCAGCAGCTTAGAGAGGAATTCACCCCTCCACTTT. Encoded protein: CASSLERNSPLHF.

The J gene is TRBJ1-5, the V gene TRBV30; 9 bases fit TRBD1. Germline-derived CDR1 and CDR2 are GTSNPN and SVGIG (reference sequence). This CDR3 contains 14 residues. V was clipped by 0 bases and J by 4 bases; unmatched bases: 1. The CDR3 loop reads CAWSVGTGNQPQHF. As DNA, the CDR3 is TGTGCCTGGAGTGTAGGGACAGGGAATCAGCCCCAGCATTTT.

This clone was seen a few times. The chain employs TRBV7-2 and TRBJ2-1, with a possible D match to TRBD1 (5 bases). The CDR3 spans 15 residues. Trimming shortened V by 3 bases and J by 4 bases, and 13 bases separated the two germline ends. The germline CDR1 and CDR2 sequences are SGHTA and FQGNSA. CDR3 sequence (DNA): TGTGCCAGCAGCTTGGGGCTGTCACAATACAATGAGCAGTTCTTC. Amino acids: CASSLGLSQYNEQFF.

The chain has TRBV28 and TRBJ2-7; D might be TRBD2 (6 bases). The CDR3 runs 12 residues. The V gene lost 6 bases and the J gene lost 2 bases, with 8 bases spanning the gap. The germline V gene encodes CDR1 MDHEN and CDR2 SYDVKM. The chain's CDR3 is CASRGGTYEQYF. DNA for the CDR3: TGTGCCAGCAGGGGGGGAACCTACGAGCAGTACTTC.